The clone carrying this TCR beta chain was observed a few times. Its antigen is not identified. With 60 Vbeta and 13 Jbeta primers, the PCR was carried out. Here immunoSEQ multiplex PCR was the method, and the copy in TCRdb shows in-frame clones only, minus some. There are approximately 140,000 clones in the sample; about 85% occur only once, and roughly 1.7% lies in the top ten. The source of the sample is a study of cytomegalovirus exposure and HLA in healthy donors. The wider study: Out of about 170 million T cells, an earlier analysis found roughly 100 million unique TCR beta sequences in total.

Germline CDR1 and CDR2: SGHDT and YYEEEE. The CDR3 has 13 residues. With 0 bases removed from V and 7 bases from J, the gap between germline ends came to 11 bases. Study-wide points: Among TCR beta chains, those listed as cytomegalovirus-associated numbered fewer than 200. Most TCR beta V segments were productive about 87% or about 30% of the time in an earlier analysis.

Though probably carrying unrecorded immune exposures, donors were nominally healthy at sampling. The chain uses TRBV5-6 and TRBJ2-7, with D unresolved. The sequenced sample consisted of PBMCs. The sequence came from a boy younger than 18 in good health and CMV-seronegative. The CDR3 region is CASSLGHKTEQYF. CDR3 DNA: TGTGCCAGCAGCTTGGGACACAAAACAGAGCAGTACTTC. The entire variable domain, with the rest obtained from reference TRBV5-6 and TRBJ2-7, is as follows: DAGVTQSPTHLIKTRGQQVTLRCSPKSGHDTVSWYQQALGQGPQFIFQYYEEEERQRGNFPDRFSGHQFPNYSSELNVNALLLGDSALYLCASSLGHKTEQYFGPGTRLTVT.